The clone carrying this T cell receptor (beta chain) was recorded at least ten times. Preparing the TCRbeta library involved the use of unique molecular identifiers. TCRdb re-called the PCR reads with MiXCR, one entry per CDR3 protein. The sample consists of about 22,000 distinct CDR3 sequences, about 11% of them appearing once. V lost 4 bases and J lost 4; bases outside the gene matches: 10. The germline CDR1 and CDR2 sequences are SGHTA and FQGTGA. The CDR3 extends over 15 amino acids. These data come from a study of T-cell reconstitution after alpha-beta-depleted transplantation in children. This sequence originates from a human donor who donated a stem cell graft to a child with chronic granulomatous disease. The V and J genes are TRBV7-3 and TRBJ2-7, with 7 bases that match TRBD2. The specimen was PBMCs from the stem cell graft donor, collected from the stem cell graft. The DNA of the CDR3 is TGTGCCAGCAGCTACTCCCCCGCGGGGGTTTACGAGCAGTACTTC. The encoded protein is CASSYSPAGVYEQYF.